This T cell receptor beta chain was observed in a study of beta chain features in type 1 diabetes. General observations from the study: Researchers could not determine here whether HLA type influences TCRB rearrangement.

This clone has more than one count but fewer than ten. No antigen is known for it. Sequencing targeted expressed TCRB transcripts, as all isolated RNA had been reverse transcribed. Sequencing used immunoSEQ multiplex PCR; TCRdb keeps in-frame clones, though not all of them. The profile covers over 300,000 clones, with roughly 8% appearing a single time and 0.44% taken by the ten largest. J was trimmed by 3 bases and V by 1 base; bases with no gene match: 9. CDR1 is SEHNR, CDR2 FQNEAQ, per germline (reference sequence). The CDR3 contains 17 residues. The sequencing input was central memory CD4+ T cells from blood. The chain couples TRBV7-9 to TRBJ2-7, with TRBD2 matching 10 bases. This receptor was obtained from a young woman in good health. In DNA, the CDR3 is TGTGCCAGCAGCTTAGATCGTACTAGCGGGACCTTCTACGAGCAGTACTTC. As protein: CASSLDRTSGTFYEQYF.